The sequence of this T cell receptor beta chain was determined in a study of cytomegalovirus exposure and HLA in healthy donors. Study results and limitations: The study recorded more than 150 TCR beta chains that were cytomegalovirus-associated. Sequencing had likely introduced a cluster of highly shared sequence variants as an artifact.

PCR employed 60 Vbeta and 13 Jbeta primers. The table came from immunoSEQ multiplex PCR; TCRdb's copy has only in-frame clones and leaves some out. This sample has 150,000 or so clones; roughly four fifths occur once, and the top ten carry about 1.5%. The CDR3 totals 14 residues. Germline CDR1 reads LNHDA; CDR2 reads SQIVND (reference sequence). V was trimmed by 6 bases and J by 2 bases, leaving 12 bases between them. This clone showed up just a few times. The antigen is unknown. This TCR was sampled from a man aged 30 to 45 in good health and CMV-seropositive. The rearrangement uses TRBV19 and TRBJ2-3; D may be TRBD2 (6 bases). Sequenced input: PBMCs. CDR3 DNA: TGTGCCAGTAGCGGGACTTCCCCCACAGATACGCAGTATTTT. Protein: CASSGTSPTDTQYF.